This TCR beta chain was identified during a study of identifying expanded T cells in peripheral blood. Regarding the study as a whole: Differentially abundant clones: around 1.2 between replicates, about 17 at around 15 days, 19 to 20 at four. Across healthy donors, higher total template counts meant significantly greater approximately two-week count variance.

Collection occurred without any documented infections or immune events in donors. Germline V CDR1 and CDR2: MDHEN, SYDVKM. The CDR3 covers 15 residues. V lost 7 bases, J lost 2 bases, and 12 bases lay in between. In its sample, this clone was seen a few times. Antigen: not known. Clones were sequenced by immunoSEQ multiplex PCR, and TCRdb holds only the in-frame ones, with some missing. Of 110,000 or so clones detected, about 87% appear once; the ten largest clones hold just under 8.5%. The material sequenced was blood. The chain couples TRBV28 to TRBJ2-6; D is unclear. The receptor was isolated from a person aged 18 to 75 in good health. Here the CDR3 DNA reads TGTGCCAGCAATCCCCCCGGAGCTGGGGCCAACGTCCTGACTTTC. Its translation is CASNPPGAGANVLTF. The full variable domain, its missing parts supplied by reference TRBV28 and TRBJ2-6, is DVKVTQSSRYLVKRTGEKVFLECVQDMDHENMFWYRQDPGLGLRLIYFSYDVKMKEKGDIPEGYSVSREKKERFSLILESASTNQTSMYLCASNPPGAGANVLTFGAGSRLTVL.